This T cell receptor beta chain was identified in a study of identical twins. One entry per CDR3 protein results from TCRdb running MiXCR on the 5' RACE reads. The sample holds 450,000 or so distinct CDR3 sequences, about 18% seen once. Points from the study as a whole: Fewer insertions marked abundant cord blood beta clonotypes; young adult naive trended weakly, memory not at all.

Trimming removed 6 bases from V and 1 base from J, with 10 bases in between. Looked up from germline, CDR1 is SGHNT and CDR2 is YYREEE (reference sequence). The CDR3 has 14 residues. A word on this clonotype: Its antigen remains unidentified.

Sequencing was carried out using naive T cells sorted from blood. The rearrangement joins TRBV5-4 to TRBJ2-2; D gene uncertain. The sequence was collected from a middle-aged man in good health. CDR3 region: CASKVTGNTGELFF. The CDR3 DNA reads TGTGCCAGCAAGGTTACGGGGAACACCGGGGAGCTGTTTTTT.